This passage covers 15 T cell receptor beta chains from one sample sequenced in a study of vaccination effects on CD4 cells after COVID-19 (dated by TCRdb to 2021 to 2024). These receptors have no known antigen. Library construction relied on the immunoSEQ multiplex PCR assay. TCRdb obtained this table from immuneACCESS and retained in-frame rearrangements with V and J assigned. These tables miss some clones; where compared with another copy, unresolved V genes account for less than half of the shortfall, and the remainder is unexplained. Within this sample are about 81,000 clones, with about three quarters of them counted one time only. The top ten clonotypes cover 0.85% to 1.3% of the sample. To identify antigen-specific CD4+ T cell clonotypes by their expansion, the ViraFEST assay first stimulated PBMC with viral peptide pools and then applied TCR sequencing. After 10 days of culture, CD4+ T cells were isolated with the EasySep CD4+ T cell isolation kit. Each participant got two doses of an mRNA SARS-CoV-2 vaccine, either BNT162b2 or mRNA-1273.

The starting material was CD4+ T cells from PBMCs cultured with HCoV-OC43 spike peptides, obtained after COVID-19 vaccination. Reading the label with the study, this specimen's cell subset or site is: HCoV-OC43 spike overlapping peptide pool stimulation. These receptors all stem from a human donor who received a COVID-19 vaccine.

The chain recombines TRBV5-5 with TRBJ2-7; 8 bases line up with TRBD1. The CDR3 is made up of 14 amino acids. From germline, CDR1 is SGHKS and CDR2 YYEKEE (reference sequence). V trimming: 4 bases; J trimming: 5 bases; junction bases outside the gene matches: 8. DNA of the CDR3: TGTGCCAGCAGCGATCGGACAGGGTTTGACGAGCAGTACGTC. Its translation is CASSDRTGFDEQYV.

The V gene is TRBV27, the J gene TRBJ2-6, with a possible D match to TRBD2 (7 bases). V lost 5 bases and J lost 4, with 18 bases in between. The CDR3 length is 17 residues. Germline V gene data show CDR1 as MNHEY and CDR2 as SMNVEV (reference sequence). In DNA, the CDR3 is TGTGCCAGCAGTGGGGGGGCCCCCCTATTCGGGGCCAACGTCCTGACTTTC. Its translation is CASSGGAPLFGANVLTF. The full variable domain, in which reference TRBV27 and TRBJ2-6 provide the parts outside the CDR3, is EAQVTQNPRYLITVTGKKLTVTCSQNMNHEYMSWYRQDPGLGLRQIYYSMNVEVTDKGDVPEGYKVSRKEKRNFPLILESPSPNQTSLYFCASSGGAPLFGANVLTFGAGSRLTVL.

J is TRBJ2-2 and V is TRBV7-9, with D possibly being TRBD1 (5 bases). The germline gives CDR1 SEHNR, CDR2 FQNEAQ (reference sequence). V was trimmed by 0 bases and J by 0 bases, leaving 14 bases between them. This CDR3 spans 18 amino acids. CDR3 sequence reads: CASSLAGRTRPNTGELFF. CDR3 bases: TGTGCCAGCAGCTTAGCGGGAAGGACAAGGCCGAACACCGGGGAGCTGTTTTTT.

This clone was seen only once. The J gene is TRBJ2-2, the V gene TRBV6-5; 7 positions agree with TRBD1. CDR3 length: 14 residues. CDR1 MNHEY and CDR2 SVGAGI come from the germline V gene. The trim removed 5 bases at V and 7 bases at J, leaving 7 bases unmatched. Here the CDR3 reads CASSPTGFGGELFF. The CDR3 nucleotides are TGTGCCAGCAGTCCGACAGGGTTTGGCGGGGAGCTGTTTTTT.

The J gene is TRBJ1-2, the V gene TRBV5-1; D gene unclear. This CDR3 spans 13 amino acids. The germline gives CDR1 SGHRS, CDR2 YFSETQ. V lost 3 bases to trimming and J lost 6 bases, with 12 bases between them. Here the CDR3 reads CASSYMDSDGYTF. The CDR3 DNA is TGCGCCAGCAGCTACATGGATTCGGATGGCTACACCTTC.

CDR3 in amino acids: CASSDQGAYNEQFF. Written as DNA, the CDR3 is TGTGCCAGCAGCGACCAAGGGGCCTACAATGAGCAGTTCTTC. This chain links TRBV7-2 with TRBJ2-1; D perhaps matches TRBD1 (5 bases). Germline V gene lookup returns CDR1 SGHTA and CDR2 FQGNSA. This CDR3 region has 14 residues. Trimming removed 5 bases at V and 2 bases at J, with 10 bases between.

V usage is TRBV7-9 and J usage is TRBJ1-1; 8 bases map to TRBD1. The V segment lost 4 bases and the J segment 1 base; nucleotides outside the gene matches: 5. Germline V gene sequence: CDR1 SEHNR, CDR2 FQNEAQ (reference sequence). The CDR3 has 15 residues. The CDR3 loop reads CASSSGGVKNTEAFF. CDR3 nucleotide sequence: TGTGCCAGCAGCTCAGGGGGCGTAAAGAACACTGAAGCTTTCTTT.

This clone has just one count. The J gene is TRBJ1-2, the V gene TRBV6-5; no definite D call. This CDR3 region has 13 residues. Per germline, CDR1 MNHEY and CDR2 SVGAGI. Trimming shortened V by 4 bases and J by 8 bases, and 14 bases separated the two germline ends. CDR3 in amino acids: CASSSPRVGGYTF. In DNA, the CDR3 is TGTGCCAGCAGTTCCCCCCGGGTGGGGGGCTACACCTTC.

The J gene is TRBJ2-5, the V gene TRBV15; D possibly uses TRBD1 or TRBD2 (6 bases each). V dropped 0 bases and J dropped 5 bases, with 13 bases sitting between them. From germline, CDR1 is LNHNV and CDR2 YYDKDF (reference sequence). This CDR3 comprises 15 residues. The CDR3 nucleotides read TGTGCCACCAGCAGAGATGACAGGAGGGGGGAGACCCAGTACTTC. Protein product: CATSRDDRRGETQYF.

This clone was picked up a small number of times. The chain carries TRBV20-1 and TRBJ1-6; D is unclear. The CDR3 is 9 amino acids. Germline values: CDR1 DFQATT, CDR2 SNEGSKA (reference sequence). V was pared by 3 bases and J by 12 bases, with 3 bases between. The CDR3 nucleotides are TGCAGTGCTAGGGAACCCCTCCACTTT. Its protein is CSAREPLHF.

The chain uses TRBV30 and TRBJ1-5; no reliable D call. V was shortened by 0 bases and J by 1 base, with 4 bases between the two germline ends. In germline, CDR1 is GTSNPN, CDR2 SVGIG (reference sequence). The CDR3 has 13 amino acids. The CDR3 spells CAWSVVSNQPQHF. CDR3 bases: TGTGCCTGGAGTGTAGTCAGCAATCAGCCCCAGCATTTT. Complete variable domain (other parts from reference TRBV30 and TRBJ1-5): SQTIHQWPATLVQPVGSPLSLECTVEGTSNPNLYWYRQAAGRGLQLLFYSVGIGQISSEVPQNLSASRPQDRQFILSSKKLLLSDSGFYLCAWSVVSNQPQHFGDGTRLSIL.

The rearrangement links TRBV19 to TRBJ2-5; possible D gene TRBD1, 6 bases. Germline-derived CDR1 and CDR2 are LNHDA and SQIVND (reference sequence). Deletions cut 10 bases from V and 2 bases from J, with 14 bases between. The CDR3 contains 13 residues. CDR3: CATYNRAQETQYF. CDR3 coding DNA: TGTGCCACCTATAACAGGGCTCAAGAGACCCAGTACTTC.

The chain links TRBV12-3 or TRBV12-4 to TRBJ2-3; D gene unclear. Trimming removed 5 bases at V and 6 bases at J, with 12 bases between. This CDR3 is built from 13 residues. CDR3 amino acids: CASSLDYYDTQYF. DNA for the CDR3: TGTGCCAGCAGTCTCGATTACTACGATACGCAGTATTTT.

The rearrangement links TRBV20-1 to TRBJ2-7; maybe TRBD2 (6 bases). Trimming removed 5 bases from V and 5 bases from J, with 10 bases in between. The CDR3 sequence is 11 residues long. Per the germline V gene, CDR1 is DFQATT and CDR2 is SNEGSKA (reference sequence). CDR3 DNA: TGCAGTGCTCCTTGGGGGGACGAGCAGTACGTC. Its translation: CSAPWGDEQYV.

The chain uses TRBV4-1 and TRBJ2-2; 12 nucleotides agree with TRBD2. The CDR3 spans 17 residues. The J segment lost 5 bases and the V segment lost 0 bases, leaving 4 bases of the junction unmatched. CDR1 MGHRA and CDR2 YSYEKL come from the germline V gene. For the CDR3, the DNA is TGCGCCAGCAGCCAAGAGGTCCTAGCGGGGGGGACCGGGGAGCTGTTTTTT. Protein sequence: CASSQEVLAGGTGELFF.